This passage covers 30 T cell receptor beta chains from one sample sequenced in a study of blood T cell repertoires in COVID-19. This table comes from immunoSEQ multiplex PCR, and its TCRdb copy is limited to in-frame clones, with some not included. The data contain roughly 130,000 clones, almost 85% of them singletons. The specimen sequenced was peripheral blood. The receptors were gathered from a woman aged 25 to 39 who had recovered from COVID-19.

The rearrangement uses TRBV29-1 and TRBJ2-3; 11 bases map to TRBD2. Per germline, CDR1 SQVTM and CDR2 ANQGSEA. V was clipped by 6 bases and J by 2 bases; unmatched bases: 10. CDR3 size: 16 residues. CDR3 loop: CSVPPLGLADTDTQYF. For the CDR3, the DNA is TGCAGCGTCCCCCCTTTGGGACTAGCGGACACAGATACGCAGTATTTT.

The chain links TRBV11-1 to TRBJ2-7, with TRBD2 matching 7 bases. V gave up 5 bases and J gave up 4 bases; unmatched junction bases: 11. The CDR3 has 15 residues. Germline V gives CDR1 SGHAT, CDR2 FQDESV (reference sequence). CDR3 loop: CASSPSAGDGYEQYF. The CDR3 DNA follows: TGTGCCAGCAGCCCCTCGGCGGGAGACGGATACGAGCAGTACTTC. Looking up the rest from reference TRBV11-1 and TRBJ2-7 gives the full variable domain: EAEVAQSPRYKITEKSQAVAFWCDPISGHATLYWYRQILGQGPELLVQFQDESVVDDSQLPKDRFSAERLKGVDSTLKIQPAELGDSAMYLCASSPSAGDGYEQYFGPGTRLTVT.

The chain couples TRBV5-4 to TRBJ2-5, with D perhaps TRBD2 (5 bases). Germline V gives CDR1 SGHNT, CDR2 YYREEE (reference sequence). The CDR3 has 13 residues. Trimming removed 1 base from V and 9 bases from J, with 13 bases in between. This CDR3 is CASSLTGLEAQYF. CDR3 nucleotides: TGTGCCAGCAGCTTGACGGGATTGGAGGCCCAGTACTTC. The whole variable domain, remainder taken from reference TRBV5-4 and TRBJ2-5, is ETGVTQSPTHLIKTRGQQVTLRCSSQSGHNTVSWYQQALGQGPQFIFQYYREEENGRGNFPPRFSGLQFPNYSSELNVNALELDDSALYLCASSLTGLEAQYFGPGTRLLVL.

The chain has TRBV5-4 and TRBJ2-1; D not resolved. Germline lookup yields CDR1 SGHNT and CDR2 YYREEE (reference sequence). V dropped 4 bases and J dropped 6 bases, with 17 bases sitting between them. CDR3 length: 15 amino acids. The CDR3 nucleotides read TGTGCCAGCAGCGCAGGATCATCCGGATCCAATGAGCAGTTCTTC. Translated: CASSAGSSGSNEQFF.

The CDR3 sequence: CASSETGAVGNQPQHF. In DNA, the CDR3 is TGTGCCAGCAGTGAAACGGGAGCCGTGGGCAATCAGCCCCAGCATTTT. The J gene is TRBJ1-5, the V gene TRBV6-1; D call uncertain. CDR1 and CDR2 from the germline V gene are MNHNS and SASEGT. V shed 2 bases and J shed 2 bases, with 13 bases lying between them. The CDR3 covers 16 residues.

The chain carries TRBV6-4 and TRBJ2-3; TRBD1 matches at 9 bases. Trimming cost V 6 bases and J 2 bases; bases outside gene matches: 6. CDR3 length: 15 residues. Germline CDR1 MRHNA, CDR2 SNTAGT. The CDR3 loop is CASRLQGAATDTQYF. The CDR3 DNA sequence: TGTGCCAGCAGGCTACAGGGGGCCGCCACAGATACGCAGTATTTT.

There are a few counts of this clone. The DNA for the CDR3 is TGTGCCATCATAGGTGCGCGGCCTGAAGCTTTCTTT. Its protein is CAIIGARPEAFF. The chain has TRBV6-5 and TRBJ1-1; D call uncertain. Germline loops: CDR1 MNHEY, CDR2 SVGAGI. The germline V and J ends were trimmed by 10 bases and 6 bases, with 15 bases remaining between them. The CDR3 runs to 12 residues.

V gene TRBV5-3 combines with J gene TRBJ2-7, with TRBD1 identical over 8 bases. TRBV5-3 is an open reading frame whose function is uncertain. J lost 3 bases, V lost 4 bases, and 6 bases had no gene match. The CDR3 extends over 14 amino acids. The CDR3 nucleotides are TGTGCCAGAAGCGTTGACAGGGGAGGCTACGAGCAGTACTTC. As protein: CARSVDRGGYEQYF.

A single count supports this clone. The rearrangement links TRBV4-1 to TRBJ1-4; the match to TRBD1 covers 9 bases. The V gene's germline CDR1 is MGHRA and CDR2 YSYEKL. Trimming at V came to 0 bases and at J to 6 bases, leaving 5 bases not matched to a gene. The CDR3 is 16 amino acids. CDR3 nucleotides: TGCGCCAGCAGCCAAGAGGGAACAGGGGGCTATGAAAAACTGTTTTTT. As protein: CASSQEGTGGYEKLFF.

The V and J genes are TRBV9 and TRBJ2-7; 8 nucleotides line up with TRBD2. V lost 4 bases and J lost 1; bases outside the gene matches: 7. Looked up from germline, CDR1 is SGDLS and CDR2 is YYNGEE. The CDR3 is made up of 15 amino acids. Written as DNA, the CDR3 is TGTGCCAGCAGCCCCGGGGGGGAGAGGTCCTACGAGCAGTACTTC. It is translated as CASSPGGERSYEQYF.

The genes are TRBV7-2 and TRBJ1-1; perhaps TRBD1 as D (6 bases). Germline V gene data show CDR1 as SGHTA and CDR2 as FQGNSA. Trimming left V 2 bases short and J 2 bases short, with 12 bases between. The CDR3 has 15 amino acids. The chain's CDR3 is CASSLTGTSNTEAFF. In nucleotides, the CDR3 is TGTGCCAGCAGCTTAACAGGGACATCAAACACTGAAGCTTTCTTT.

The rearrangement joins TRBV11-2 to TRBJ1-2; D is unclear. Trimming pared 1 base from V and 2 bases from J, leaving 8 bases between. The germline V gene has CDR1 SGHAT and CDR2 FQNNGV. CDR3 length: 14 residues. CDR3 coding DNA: TGTGCCAGCAGCTTAGGGTCGGTAAACTATGGCTACACCTTC. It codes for CASSLGSVNYGYTF.

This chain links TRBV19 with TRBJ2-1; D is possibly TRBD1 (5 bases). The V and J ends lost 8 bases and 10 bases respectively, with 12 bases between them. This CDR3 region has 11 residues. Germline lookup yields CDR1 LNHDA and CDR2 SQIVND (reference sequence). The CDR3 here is CASPLGEEQFF. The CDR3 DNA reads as TGTGCCAGTCCTTTAGGGGAAGAGCAGTTCTTC.

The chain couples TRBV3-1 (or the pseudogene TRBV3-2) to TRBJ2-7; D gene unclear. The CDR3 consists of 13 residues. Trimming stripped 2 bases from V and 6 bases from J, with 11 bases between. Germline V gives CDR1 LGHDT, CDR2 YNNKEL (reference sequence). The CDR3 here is CASSQYPSGEQYF. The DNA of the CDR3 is TGTGCCAGCAGCCAATATCCTAGTGGCGAGCAGTACTTC.

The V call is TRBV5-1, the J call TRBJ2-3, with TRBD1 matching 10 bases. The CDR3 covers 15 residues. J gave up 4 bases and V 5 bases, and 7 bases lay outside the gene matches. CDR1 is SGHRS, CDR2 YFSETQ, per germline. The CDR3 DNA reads TGCGCCAGCAGACGAGACAGGGGGCGAGCAGATACGCAGTATTTT. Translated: CASRRDRGRADTQYF.

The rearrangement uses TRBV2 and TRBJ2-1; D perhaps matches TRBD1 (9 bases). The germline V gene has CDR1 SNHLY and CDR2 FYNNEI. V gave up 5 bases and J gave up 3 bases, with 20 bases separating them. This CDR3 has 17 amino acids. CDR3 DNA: TGTGCCAGCAGTCCCGAGGTAGCGGGACAGGGCTACAATGAGCAGTTCTTC. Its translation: CASSPEVAGQGYNEQFF.

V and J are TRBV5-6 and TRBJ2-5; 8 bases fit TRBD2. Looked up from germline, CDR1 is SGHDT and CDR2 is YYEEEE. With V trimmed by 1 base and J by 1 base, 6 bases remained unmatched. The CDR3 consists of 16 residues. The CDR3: CASSLSTSGVQETQYF. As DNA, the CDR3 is TGTGCCAGCAGCTTGTCAACTAGCGGAGTCCAAGAGACCCAGTACTTC. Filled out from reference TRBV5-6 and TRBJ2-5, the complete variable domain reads DAGVTQSPTHLIKTRGQQVTLRCSPKSGHDTVSWYQQALGQGPQFIFQYYEEEERQRGNFPDRFSGHQFPNYSSELNVNALLLGDSALYLCASSLSTSGVQETQYFGPGTRLLVL.

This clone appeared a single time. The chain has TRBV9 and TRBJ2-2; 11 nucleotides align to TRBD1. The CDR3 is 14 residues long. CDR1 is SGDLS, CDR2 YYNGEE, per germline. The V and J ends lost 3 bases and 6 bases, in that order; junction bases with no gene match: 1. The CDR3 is CASSADRGPGELFF. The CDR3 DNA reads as TGTGCCAGCAGCGCGGACAGGGGGCCCGGGGAGCTGTTTTTT.

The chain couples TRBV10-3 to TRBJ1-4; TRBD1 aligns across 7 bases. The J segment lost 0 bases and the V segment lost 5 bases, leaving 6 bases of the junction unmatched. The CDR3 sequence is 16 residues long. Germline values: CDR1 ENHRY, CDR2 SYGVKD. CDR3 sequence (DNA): TGTGCCATCAGTAGGACAGGCGCGGCAACTAATGAAAAACTGTTTTTT. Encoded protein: CAISRTGAATNEKLFF.

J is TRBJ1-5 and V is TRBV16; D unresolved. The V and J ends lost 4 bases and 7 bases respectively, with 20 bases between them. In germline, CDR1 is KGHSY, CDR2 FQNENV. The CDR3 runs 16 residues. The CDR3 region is CASSPPLGLPPQPQHF. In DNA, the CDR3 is TGTGCCAGCAGCCCCCCCCTCGGGTTACCTCCCCAGCCCCAGCATTTT. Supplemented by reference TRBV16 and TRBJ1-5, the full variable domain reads GEEVAQTPKHLVRGEGQKAKLYCAPIKGHSYVFWYQQVLKNEFKFLISFQNENVFDETGMPKERFSAKCLPNSPCSLEIQATKLEDSAVYFCASSPPLGLPPQPQHFGDGTRLSIL.

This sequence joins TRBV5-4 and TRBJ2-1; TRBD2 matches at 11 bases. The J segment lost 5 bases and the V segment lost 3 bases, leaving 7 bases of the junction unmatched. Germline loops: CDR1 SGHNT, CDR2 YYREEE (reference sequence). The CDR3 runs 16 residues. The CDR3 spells CASSWPGTSGNNEQFF. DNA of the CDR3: TGTGCCAGCAGCTGGCCCGGGACTAGCGGTAACAATGAGCAGTTCTTC. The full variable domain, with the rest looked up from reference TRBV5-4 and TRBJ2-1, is ETGVTQSPTHLIKTRGQQVTLRCSSQSGHNTVSWYQQALGQGPQFIFQYYREEENGRGNFPPRFSGLQFPNYSSELNVNALELDDSALYLCASSWPGTSGNNEQFFGPGTRLTVL.

As DNA, the CDR3 is TGTGCCAGCTGGCCTGGACAGGAAAGGTCGAACACTGAAGCTTTCTTT. Residues: CASWPGQERSNTEAFF. V and J are TRBV5-4 and TRBJ1-1; TRBD1 matches at 7 bases. CDR1 and CDR2 (germline): SGHNT, YYREEE (reference sequence). With V trimmed by 7 bases and J by 1 base, 13 bases remained unmatched. CDR3 size: 16 residues.

DNA of the CDR3: TGTGCCAGCAGCTTAGGGGACAGGGATAATTCACCCCTCCACTTT. It yields the protein CASSLGDRDNSPLHF. The chain has TRBV7-9 and TRBJ1-6, with TRBD1 matching 9 bases. V lost 1 base and J lost 5; bases outside the gene matches: 0. This CDR3 is built from 15 residues. Germline CDR1 reads SEHNR; CDR2 reads FQNEAQ (reference sequence).

CDR3: CASSVSGQGIDEQYF. In nucleotides, the CDR3 is TGTGCCAGCAGCGTGTCGGGACAGGGGATCGACGAGCAGTACTTC. The V gene is TRBV9, the J gene TRBJ2-7; 10 bases match TRBD1. Germline V gene sequence: CDR1 SGDLS, CDR2 YYNGEE. The CDR3 spans 15 residues. V gave up 2 bases and J gave up 5 bases; unmatched junction bases: 7.

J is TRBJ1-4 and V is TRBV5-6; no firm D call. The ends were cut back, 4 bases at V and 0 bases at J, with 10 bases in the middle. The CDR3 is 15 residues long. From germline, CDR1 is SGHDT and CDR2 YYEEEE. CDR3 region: CASSTVLATNEKLFF. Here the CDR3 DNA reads TGTGCCAGCAGCACCGTCTTAGCAACTAATGAAAAACTGTTTTTT.

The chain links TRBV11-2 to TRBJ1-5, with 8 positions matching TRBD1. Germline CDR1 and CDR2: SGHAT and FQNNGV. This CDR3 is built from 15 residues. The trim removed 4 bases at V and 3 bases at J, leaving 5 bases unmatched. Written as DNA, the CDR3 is TGTGCCAGCAGCTCCGGGACAGGACTCAATCAGCCCCAGCATTTT. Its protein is CASSSGTGLNQPQHF.

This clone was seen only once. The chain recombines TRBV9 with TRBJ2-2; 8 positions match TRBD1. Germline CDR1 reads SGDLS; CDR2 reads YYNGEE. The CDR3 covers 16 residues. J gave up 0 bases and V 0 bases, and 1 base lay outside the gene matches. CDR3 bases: TGTGCCAGCAGCGTAGGGACAGGGTCGAACACCGGGGAGCTGTTTTTT. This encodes CASSVGTGSNTGELFF. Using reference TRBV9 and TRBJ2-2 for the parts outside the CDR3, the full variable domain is DSGVTQTPKHLITATGQRVTLRCSPRSGDLSVYWYQQSLDQGLQFLIQYYNGEERAKGNILERFSAQQFPDLHSELNLSSLELGDSALYFCASSVGTGSNTGELFFGEGSRLTVL.

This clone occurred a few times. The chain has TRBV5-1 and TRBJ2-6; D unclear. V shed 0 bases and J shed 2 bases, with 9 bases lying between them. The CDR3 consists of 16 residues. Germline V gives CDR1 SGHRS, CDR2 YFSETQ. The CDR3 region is CASSLADGPGANVLTF. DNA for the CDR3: TGCGCCAGCAGCTTGGCCGATGGGCCTGGGGCCAACGTCCTGACTTTC.

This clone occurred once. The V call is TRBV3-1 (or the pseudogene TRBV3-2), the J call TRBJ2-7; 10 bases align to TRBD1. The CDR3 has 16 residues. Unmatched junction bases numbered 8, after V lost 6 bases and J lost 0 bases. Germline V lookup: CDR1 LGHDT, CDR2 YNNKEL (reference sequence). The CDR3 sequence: CASSSTGTGDSYEQYF. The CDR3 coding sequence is TGTGCCAGCAGTTCCACCGGGACAGGGGACTCCTACGAGCAGTACTTC.

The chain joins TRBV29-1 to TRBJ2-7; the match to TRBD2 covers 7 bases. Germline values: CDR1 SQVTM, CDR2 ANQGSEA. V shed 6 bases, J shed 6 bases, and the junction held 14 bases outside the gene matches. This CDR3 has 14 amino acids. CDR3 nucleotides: TGCAGCGTCTCCAGCGGGACTACCCTAAGCGAGCAGTACTTC. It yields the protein CSVSSGTTLSEQYF.